These T cell receptor beta chains were read from a single sample in a study of cytomegalovirus exposure and HLA in healthy donors. Clones were read by immunoSEQ multiplex PCR, and TCRdb kept only the in-frame ones, dropping some. The sample yields about 250,000 clones, 85% seen once. Source material: PBMCs. The receptors were sampled from a girl aged 2 to 10 in good health and CMV-seronegative. CDR3s include the opening cysteine and the closing phenylalanine or tryptophan. A D gene is named only where the DNA matches it firmly. Some rows mark clone size as missing; the rest say once, few, many or name a class of expanded clone.

J | D | size | V | CDR3 | DNA
TRBJ1-4 | NA | NA | TRBV6-1 | CASSNISGGEKLFF | TGTGCCAGCAGTAATATATCGGGAGGGGAAAAACTGTTTTTT
TRBJ2-7 | NA | NA | TRBV4-2 | CASSQRGLYEQYF | TGTGCCAGCAGCCAGCGGGGGCTCTACGAGCAGTACTTC
TRBJ2-7 | TRBD1 | NA | TRBV6-6 | CASSYHRGYEQYF | TGTGCCAGCAGTTACCACAGGGGCTACGAGCAGTACTTC
TRBJ1-2 | TRBD1 | NA | TRBV6-1 | CASTEPMDRRYTF | TGTGCCAGCACCGAACCTATGGACAGGCGCTACACCTTC
TRBJ1-5 | NA | NA | TRBV7-8 | CASSYNRNQPQHF | TGTGCCAGCAGCTACAACAGGAATCAGCCCCAGCATTTT
TRBJ1-5 | TRBD1 | NA | TRBV2 | CASTLDRDRNQPQHF | TGTGCCAGCACTTTGGATCGGGACAGAAATCAGCCCCAGCATTTT
TRBJ1-4 | NA | NA | TRBV5-1 | CASSPGATNEKLFF | TGCGCCAGCAGCCCCGGAGCAACTAATGAAAAACTGTTTTTT
TRBJ2-3 | TRBD1 | NA | TRBV2 | CAGLTGGAIGTQYF | TGTGCCGGACTGACAGGGGGCGCGATCGGTACGCAGTATTTT
TRBJ2-1 | NA | NA | TRBV4-1 | CASSPWASSIGGSYNEQFF | TGCGCCAGCAGCCCTTGGGCTAGTTCGATAGGGGGCTCCTACAATGAGCAGTTCTTC
TRBJ2-1 | TRBD1 | NA | TRBV19 | CASSMRGQSHNEQFF | TGTGCCAGTAGTATGAGGGGGCAGAGCCACAATGAGCAGTTCTTC
TRBJ2-3 | TRBD2 | NA | TRBV4-2 | CASSHSSGMGTDTQYF | TGTGCCAGCAGCCACTCAAGCGGGATGGGGACAGATACGCAGTATTTT
TRBJ2-6 | TRBD2 | once | TRBV6-4 | CALIAGGTGANVLTF | TGTGCCTTAATAGCGGGGGGTACAGGGGCCAACGTCCTGACTTTC
TRBJ2-7 | TRBD1 | NA | TRBV28 | CASSPLGTGAYEQYF | TGTGCCAGCAGTCCCCTCGGGACAGGGGCCTACGAGCAGTACTTC
TRBJ2-7 | TRBD2 | NA | TRBV4-1 | CASSPTSGGFYEQYF | TGCGCCAGCAGTCCAACTAGCGGGGGATTCTACGAGCAGTACTTC
TRBJ2-7 | NA | NA | TRBV30 | CAWSVRDFSYEQYF | TGTGCCTGGAGTGTACGGGACTTCTCCTACGAGCAGTACTTC
TRBJ2-1 | TRBD2 | NA | TRBV7-8 | CASSFLFSGTRDAYNEQFF | TGTGCCAGCAGCTTCCTATTTTCCGGGACTAGGGATGCCTACAATGAGCAGTTCTTC
TRBJ1-4 | NA | NA | TRBV5-5 | CASSFKWGLATNEKLFF | TGTGCCAGCAGCTTTAAGTGGGGCCTCGCAACTAATGAAAAACTGTTTTTT
TRBJ1-6 | TRBD1 | NA | TRBV10-3 | CAIRGTGGSPLHF | TGTGCCATCAGGGGGACAGGGGGTTCACCCCTCCACTTT
TRBJ2-7 | NA | NA | TRBV2 | CASRIQGGSYEQYF | TGTGCCAGCAGGATACAGGGTGGATCCTACGAGCAGTACTTC
TRBJ1-6 | NA | once | TRBV9 | CASSVAPRESPLHF | TGTGCCAGCAGCGTAGCCCCGCGGGAGTCACCCCTCCACTTT
TRBJ2-3 | NA | NA | TRBV6-1 | CASSESHYTDTQYF | TGTGCCAGCAGTGAATCACACTACACAGATACGCAGTATTTT
TRBJ1-3 | NA | NA | TRBV15 | CATSRDYGGSSGNTIYF | TGTGCCACCAGCAGAGATTACGGCGGCAGCTCTGGAAACACCATATATTTT
TRBJ2-7 | TRBD2 | NA | TRBV6-1 | CASSERGRLAGNLLYEQYF | TGTGCCAGCAGCGAAAGGGGCCGACTAGCGGGGAATCTCCTCTACGAGCAGTACTTC
TRBJ2-1 | TRBD2 | once | TRBV10-3 | CAISETSGRYNEQFF | TGTGCCATCAGTGAGACTAGCGGGAGGTACAATGAGCAGTTCTTC
TRBJ2-5 | TRBD2 | NA | TRBV5-1 | CASSPEPGLAGEAQYF | TGCGCCAGCAGCCCCGAGCCGGGACTAGCGGGTGAGGCCCAGTACTTC
TRBJ2-7 | NA | NA | TRBV2 | CASSDSYEQYF | TGTGCCAGCAGCGACAGCTACGAGCAGTACTTC
TRBJ1-1 | NA | once | TRBV6-5 | CASSYSHEDTEAFF | TGTGCTAGCAGTTACTCTCACGAGGACACTGAAGCTTTCTTT
TRBJ2-5 | TRBD2 | NA | TRBV5-1 | CASSASGGPQETQYF | TGCGCCAGCAGTGCTAGCGGGGGTCCTCAAGAGACCCAGTACTTC
TRBJ1-2 | NA | NA | TRBV12-5 | CASGLIGGLYGYTF | TGTGCTAGTGGTTTAATCGGCGGACTGTATGGCTACACCTTC
TRBJ1-5 | TRBD1 | NA | TRBV7-2 | CASSSRTGGNQPQHF | TGTGCCAGCAGCTCCCGGACAGGGGGGAATCAGCCCCAGCATTTT
TRBJ2-1 | NA | NA | TRBV30 | CAWSVRLTGNEQFF | TGTGCCTGGAGTGTACGCCTGACTGGCAATGAGCAGTTCTTC
TRBJ1-3 | NA | once | TRBV30 | CAWSGPAGRRSSGNTIYF | TGTGCCTGGAGTGGGCCGGCAGGCAGAAGGTCCTCTGGAAACACCATATATTTT
TRBJ1-2 | NA | NA | TRBV7-9 | CASSLDTYGYTF | TGTGCCAGCAGCCTGGACACCTATGGCTACACCTTC
TRBJ2-1 | NA | NA | TRBV6-1 | CASGSEVHNEQFF | TGTGCCAGCGGGTCGGAGGTACACAATGAGCAGTTCTTC
TRBJ1-5 | NA | NA | TRBV9 | CASTPGGGEDQPQHF | TGTGCCAGCACCCCTGGGGGGGGAGAGGATCAGCCCCAGCATTTT
TRBJ2-2 | NA | NA | TRBV29-1 | CSVSSGINTGELFF | TGCAGCGTTAGCTCCGGGATAAACACCGGGGAGCTGTTTTTT
TRBJ2-7 | TRBD2 | NA | TRBV11-2 | CASSLAGGPYEQYF | TGTGCCAGCAGCTTAGCGGGAGGGCCCTACGAGCAGTACTTC
TRBJ1-5 | NA | NA | TRBV7-6 | CASSLMSGEPQHF | TGTGCCAGCAGCTTAATGAGCGGGGAGCCCCAGCATTTT
TRBJ2-3 | TRBD2 | NA | TRBV5-6 | CASRKSGTSGGYRTDTQYF | TGTGCCAGCAGAAAATCCGGAACTAGCGGGGGGTACCGCACAGATACGCAGTATTTT
TRBJ2-1 | NA | NA | TRBV5-8 | CASSLEGTGYNEQFF | TGTGCCAGCAGCTTGGAGGGGACTGGCTACAATGAGCAGTTCTTC
TRBJ2-7 | TRBD1 | NA | TRBV2 | CASIVLSIPGQSNYEQYF | TGTGCCAGCATCGTGTTATCCATCCCGGGACAGAGTAACTACGAGCAGTACTTC